The next 32 T cell receptor beta chains were all read from a single sample in a study of OX40 agonist ivuxolimab in advanced cancers. Assay: immunoSEQ multiplex PCR; the TCRdb copy retains only in-frame clones and omits some. The table records 51,000 or so clones, around nine tenths of them present only once. Source: CD4+ or CD8+ T cells sorted from blood, taken in a trial of the OX40 agonist ivuxolimab. These receptors all stem from an adult with an advanced solid tumor such as melanoma, head and neck, liver or kidney cancer.

The chain employs TRBV15 and TRBJ1-2, with 9 bases aligning to TRBD1. The CDR3 is 16 residues long. Trimming at V came to 6 bases and at J to 3 bases, leaving 11 bases not matched to a gene. Germline lookup yields CDR1 LNHNV and CDR2 YYDKDF (reference sequence). The CDR3 DNA sequence: TGTGCCACCAGGGAACGGAGGGACAGGGAGGACTATGGCTACACCTTC. It specifies CATRERRDREDYGYTF. The full variable domain, with the rest looked up from reference TRBV15 and TRBJ1-2, is DAMVIQNPRYQVTQFGKPVTLSCSQTLNHNVMYWYQQKSSQAPKLLFHYYDKDFNNEADTPDNFQSRRPNTSFCFLDIRSPGLGDTAMYLCATRERRDREDYGYTFGSGTRLTVV.

The chain recombines TRBV27 with TRBJ1-2, with a possible D match to TRBD1 (5 bases). V lost 0 bases to trimming and J lost 3 bases, with 17 bases between them. The CDR3 is 17 amino acids. Per the germline V gene, CDR1 is MNHEY and CDR2 is SMNVEV (reference sequence). CDR3 residues: CASSLSFQAGSHYGYTF. The CDR3 bases are TGTGCCAGCAGTTTATCATTTCAGGCAGGGTCTCACTATGGCTACACCTTC.

V gene TRBV14 combines with J gene TRBJ2-1, with D possibly TRBD2 on 5 matching bases. Germline V gene data show CDR1 as SGHDN and CDR2 as FVKESK. This CDR3 has 13 residues. V lost 6 bases and J 4 bases, leaving 10 bases between the germline ends. The CDR3 DNA is TGTGCCAGCAGTGAGACGGGGTACAATGAGCAGTTCTTC. It yields the protein CASSETGYNEQFF.

CDR3 sequence (DNA): TGCGCCAGCAGCTTGGAGGGGGCGACGGGAAACACCATATATTTT. This codes for CASSLEGATGNTIYF. The chain has TRBV5-1 and TRBJ1-3, with 7 bases that match TRBD1. V was pared by 0 bases and J by 4 bases, with 4 bases of the junction left unmatched. Germline V lookup: CDR1 SGHRS, CDR2 YFSETQ. The CDR3 contains 15 residues. The full variable domain, completed using reference TRBV5-1 and TRBJ1-3, is KAGVTQTPRYLIKTRGQQVTLSCSPISGHRSVSWYQQTPGQGLQFLFEYFSETQRNKGNFPGRFSGRQFSNSRSEMNVSTLELGDSALYLCASSLEGATGNTIYFGEGSWLTVV.

This clone was counted once. This chain connects TRBV7-9 to TRBJ2-5; D tentatively reads TRBD1 or TRBD2 (5 bases each). The germline V and J ends were trimmed by 1 base and 12 bases, with 21 bases remaining between them. CDR3 length equals 15 residues. From germline, CDR1 is SEHNR and CDR2 FQNEAQ (reference sequence). The DNA of the CDR3 is TGTGCCAGCAGCTTAGAGTCGCAGGGTGGGAGAAGGGAGTACTTC. Translating it yields CASSLESQGGRREYF.

The genes are TRBV4-1 and TRBJ1-6; unclear D gene. CDR1 and CDR2 from the germline V gene are MGHRA and YSYEKL. CDR3 size: 16 residues. V lost 4 bases and J lost 7, with 17 bases in between. This chain's CDR3 is CASSPRIARENSPLHF. CDR3 nucleotides: TGCGCCAGCAGCCCCCGGATAGCCCGGGAGAATTCACCCCTCCACTTT.

This clone occurred a few times. The V call is TRBV4-1, the J call TRBJ2-5, with a weak D call TRBD2 (6 bases). V shed 4 bases and J shed 4 bases, with 16 bases lying between them. The germline V gene has CDR1 MGHRA and CDR2 YSYEKL. This CDR3 comprises 15 residues. CDR3 nucleotide sequence: TGCGCCAGCAGCCTCATGGACTTAGCGGCAGAGACCCAGTACTTC. Protein sequence: CASSLMDLAAETQYF.

This chain links TRBV27 with TRBJ2-5; 8 bases agree with TRBD2. The CDR3 contains 17 residues. Germline values: CDR1 MNHEY, CDR2 SMNVEV (reference sequence). V shed 2 bases, J shed 4 bases, and the junction held 12 bases outside the gene matches. This CDR3 reads CASSLRVSGGGRETQYF. In nucleotides, the CDR3 is TGTGCCAGCAGTTTACGGGTATCTGGCGGGGGGCGAGAGACCCAGTACTTC.

This sequence joins TRBV9 and TRBJ2-1, with 9 bases that match TRBD1. Germline CDR1 SGDLS, CDR2 YYNGEE. This CDR3 is 13 amino acids long. The J segment lost 9 bases and the V segment lost 3 bases, leaving 4 bases of the junction unmatched. The CDR3 DNA is TGTGCCAGCAGCGGGGACAGGGCCACTGAGCAGTTCTTC. Residues: CASSGDRATEQFF.

The chain is built from TRBV5-6 and TRBJ2-5, with TRBD1 matching over 7 bases. CDR1 and CDR2 from the germline V gene are SGHDT and YYEEEE. After removal of 4 bases from V and 2 bases from J, the junction contained 5 bases not matched to a gene. This CDR3 has 14 residues. The CDR3 sequence is CASSQLTGQETQYF. As DNA, the CDR3 is TGTGCCAGCAGCCAACTGACAGGGCAAGAGACCCAGTACTTC.

The chain recombines TRBV5-4 with TRBJ2-7; 7 bases match TRBD1. The length of the CDR3 is 16 residues. Trimming removed 4 bases from V and 0 bases from J; junction bases left unmatched: 10. The germline V gene has CDR1 SGHNT and CDR2 YYREEE (reference sequence). The CDR3, as DNA: TGTGCCAGCAGCGAAGAACTGGGACAGAGCTCCTACGAGCAGTACTTC. Translating gives CASSEELGQSSYEQYF.

The chain links TRBV6-5 to TRBJ2-2; 7 bases are shared with TRBD1. The CDR3 extends over 16 amino acids. The ends lost 2 bases at V and 1 base at J; junction bases unmatched: 4. CDR1 and CDR2 (germline): MNHEY, SVGAGI. CDR3 residues: CASSYTGTVNTGELFF. In DNA, the CDR3 is TGTGCCAGCAGTTACACCGGGACAGTGAACACCGGGGAGCTGTTTTTT.

V gene TRBV13 combines with J gene TRBJ2-2; the match to TRBD1 covers 11 bases. CDR3 length: 14 amino acids. The ends lost 9 bases at V and 6 bases at J; junction bases unmatched: 6. Germline V gene lookup returns CDR1 PRHDT and CDR2 FYEKMQ (reference sequence). The CDR3 is CASSGTGGPGELFF. In DNA, the CDR3 is TGTGCCAGTTCCGGGACAGGGGGACCCGGGGAGCTGTTTTTT. The whole variable domain, filled in from reference TRBV13 and TRBJ2-2, reads AAGVIQSPRHLIKEKRETATLKCYPIPRHDTVYWYQQGPGQDPQFLISFYEKMQSDKGSIPDRFSAQQFSDYHSELNMSSLELGDSALYFCASSGTGGPGELFFGEGSRLTVL.

The V gene is TRBV27, the J gene TRBJ1-2; no definite D call. CDR1 MNHEY and CDR2 SMNVEV come from the germline V gene (reference sequence). V lost 0 bases and J lost 5, with 7 bases in between. This CDR3 has 13 amino acids. In nucleotides, the CDR3 is TGTGCCAGCAGTTTATCTGGCGGATATGGCTACACCTTC. Translation gives CASSLSGGYGYTF.

This clone showed up just once. V usage is TRBV29-1 and J usage is TRBJ1-1; D not resolved. CDR3 size: 10 residues. CDR1 is SQVTM, CDR2 ANQGSEA, per germline. Between the trimmed V and J ends, which lost 4 bases and 5 bases, there was a span of 5 bases. The CDR3 sequence is CSVVGTEAFF. The CDR3 nucleotides read TGCAGCGTTGTCGGAACTGAAGCTTTCTTT.

This chain connects TRBV12-5 to TRBJ2-1; D gene unclear. There are 12 residues in the CDR3. V was shortened by 6 bases and J by 8 bases, with 11 bases between the two germline ends. The germline gives CDR1 LGHNT, CDR2 FRNRAP. The CDR3 here is CASGHSFDEQFF. As DNA, the CDR3 is TGTGCTAGTGGCCATAGTTTCGATGAGCAGTTCTTC. The entire variable domain, with the rest obtained from reference TRBV12-5 and TRBJ2-1, is as follows: DARVTQTPRHKVTEMGQEVTMRCQPILGHNTVFWYRQTMMQGLELLAYFRNRAPLDDSGMPKDRFSAEMPDATLATLKIQPSEPRDSAVYFCASGHSFDEQFFGPGTRLTVL.

The gene calls are TRBV4-3 and TRBJ1-5; TRBD1 is a possible D gene (5 bases). CDR3 size: 15 residues. Germline values: CDR1 LGHNA, CDR2 YSLEER. V lost 0 bases and J lost 0, with 6 bases in between. The CDR3 region has the DNA TGCGCCAGCAGCCAAGATAGGGGTAGCAATCAGCCCCAGCATTTT. Translation: CASSQDRGSNQPQHF.

The V and J genes are TRBV4-1 and TRBJ2-7; D might be TRBD1 (5 bases). V was shortened by 0 bases and J by 2 bases, with 14 bases between the two germline ends. The germline V gene encodes CDR1 MGHRA and CDR2 YSYEKL. The length of the CDR3 is 16 residues. The CDR3 spells CASSQDIREGAYEQYF. CDR3 in DNA: TGCGCCAGCAGCCAAGACATCCGCGAAGGGGCCTACGAGCAGTACTTC.

This chain links TRBV6-1 with TRBJ2-5; D is possibly TRBD2 (5 bases). Trimming shortened V by 6 bases and J by 1 base, and 12 bases separated the two germline ends. Germline CDR1 MNHNS, CDR2 SASEGT. CDR3 length: 14 residues. The CDR3 sequence is CASSPWETQETQYF. The CDR3 bases are TGTGCCAGCAGCCCTTGGGAGACCCAAGAGACCCAGTACTTC.

V is TRBV19 and J is TRBJ1-1, with D unresolved. The CDR3 totals 13 residues. V was clipped by 5 bases and J by 5 bases, with 12 bases between them. Germline CDR1 LNHDA, CDR2 SQIVND (reference sequence). Here the CDR3 DNA reads TGTGCCAGTAGTTGGAAGGGTCGGACTGAAGCTTTCTTT. Residues: CASSWKGRTEAFF.

J is TRBJ1-1 and V is TRBV13; tentatively, D is TRBD1 (5 bases). The CDR3 length is 16 residues. The germline CDR1 and CDR2 sequences are PRHDT and FYEKMQ (reference sequence). V gave up 3 bases and J gave up 5 bases, with 19 bases separating them. As DNA, the CDR3 is TGTGCCAGCAGCTTTGTGGTTCCGGGGGGAGTTACTGAAGCTTTCTTT. It yields the protein CASSFVVPGGVTEAFF.

The rearrangement uses TRBV7-2 and TRBJ1-4; D is undetermined. The CDR3 contains 12 residues. The germline gives CDR1 SGHTA, CDR2 FQGNSA. Trimming left V 3 bases short and J 8 bases short, with 7 bases between. In DNA form, the CDR3 reads TGTGCCAGCAGCTTGGTCCGGGAAAAACTGTTTTTT. Its translation: CASSLVREKLFF.

CDR3 DNA: TGTGCCAGCAGTTACGCTAGCGGGGGAAATAATGAGCAGTTCTTC. It is translated as CASSYASGGNNEQFF. The rearrangement uses TRBV6-6 and TRBJ2-1, with 10 bases identical to TRBD2. This CDR3 has 15 amino acids. Germline V gene data show CDR1 as MNHNY and CDR2 as SVGAGI (reference sequence). The J segment lost 7 bases and the V segment lost 2 bases, leaving 5 bases of the junction unmatched.

The rearrangement joins TRBV6-5 to TRBJ2-1; either TRBD1 or TRBD2 may supply D (5 bases each). Trimming pared 0 bases from V and 10 bases from J, leaving 13 bases between. The CDR3 consists of 14 residues. CDR1 MNHEY and CDR2 SVGAGI come from the germline V gene. The CDR3 loop is CASSYSITGDEQFF. Written as DNA, the CDR3 is TGTGCCAGCAGTTACTCGATAACCGGGGACGAGCAGTTCTTC.

This chain connects TRBV7-9 to TRBJ2-7; D remains ambiguous. The length of the CDR3 is 14 residues. CDR1 is SEHNR, CDR2 FQNEAQ, per germline (reference sequence). Deletions cut 2 bases from V and 2 bases from J, with 10 bases between. The CDR3 sequence is CASSLNGFAYEQYF. The CDR3 DNA sequence: TGTGCCAGCAGCTTAAATGGGTTCGCCTACGAGCAGTACTTC.

This chain joins TRBV30 and TRBJ1-6; 10 positions match TRBD1. The V and J ends lost 5 bases and 9 bases, in that order; junction bases with no gene match: 4. Germline CDR1 GTSNPN, CDR2 SVGIG (reference sequence). The CDR3 extends over 13 amino acids. CDR3: CAWQTGGSSPLHF. DNA for the CDR3: TGTGCCTGGCAGACAGGGGGCAGTTCACCCCTCCACTTT.

This sequence joins TRBV2 and TRBJ2-1; 11 nucleotides line up with TRBD2. V was pared by 1 base and J by 3 bases, with 11 bases of the junction left unmatched. Germline CDR1 and CDR2: SNHLY and FYNNEI. The CDR3 extends over 19 amino acids. The CDR3 DNA follows: TGTGCCAGCAGTGAAGGATCCCGGACTAGCGGGCTTCTCTACAATGAGCAGTTCTTC. Its translation is CASSEGSRTSGLLYNEQFF.

The J gene is TRBJ1-5, the V gene TRBV27, with D possibly matching TRBD1 (5 bases). Germline V gene lookup returns CDR1 MNHEY and CDR2 SMNVEV (reference sequence). Trimming took off 4 bases at V and 4 bases at J, with 8 bases between the two ends. The CDR3 contains 13 residues. CDR3 residues: CASSSGGNQPQHF. For the CDR3, the DNA is TGTGCCAGCAGTTCCGGGGGAAATCAGCCCCAGCATTTT.

This chain joins TRBV29-1 and TRBJ2-2, with D possibly matching TRBD1 (6 bases). The CDR3 length is 15 residues. Germline V CDR1 and CDR2: SQVTM, ANQGSEA. Trimming pared 3 bases from V and 7 bases from J, leaving 18 bases between. The CDR3 DNA reads TGCAGCGTTGAGGGTAGGGGGTTCCTCAGCGGGGAGCTGTTTTTT. Its protein is CSVEGRGFLSGELFF.

The chain uses TRBV5-6 and TRBJ1-6; TRBD1 agrees at 7 bases. Germline V gene lookup returns CDR1 SGHDT and CDR2 YYEEEE. With V trimmed by 0 bases and J by 7 bases, 4 bases remained unmatched. The CDR3 consists of 15 residues. The DNA for the CDR3 is TGTGCCAGCAGCTTGGGGGGACAGACGAATTCACCCCTCCACTTT. This encodes CASSLGGQTNSPLHF.

The gene calls are TRBV27 and TRBJ2-1; TRBD2 matches at 8 bases. There are 15 residues in the CDR3. CDR1 and CDR2 (germline): MNHEY, SMNVEV (reference sequence). Trimming cost V 5 bases and J 6 bases; bases outside gene matches: 9. The CDR3 bases are TGTGCCAGCAGTGTTAGCGGGATACGCCTCAATGAGCAGTTCTTC. It is translated as CASSVSGIRLNEQFF.

The CDR3: CASNGLAGYNEQFF. As DNA, the CDR3 is TGTGCCAGCAACGGACTAGCGGGGTACAATGAGCAGTTCTTC. The chain couples TRBV2 to TRBJ2-1; 12 bases match TRBD2. V shed 7 bases, J shed 4 bases, and the junction held 2 bases outside the gene matches. This CDR3 has 14 residues. The V gene's germline CDR1 is SNHLY and CDR2 FYNNEI.